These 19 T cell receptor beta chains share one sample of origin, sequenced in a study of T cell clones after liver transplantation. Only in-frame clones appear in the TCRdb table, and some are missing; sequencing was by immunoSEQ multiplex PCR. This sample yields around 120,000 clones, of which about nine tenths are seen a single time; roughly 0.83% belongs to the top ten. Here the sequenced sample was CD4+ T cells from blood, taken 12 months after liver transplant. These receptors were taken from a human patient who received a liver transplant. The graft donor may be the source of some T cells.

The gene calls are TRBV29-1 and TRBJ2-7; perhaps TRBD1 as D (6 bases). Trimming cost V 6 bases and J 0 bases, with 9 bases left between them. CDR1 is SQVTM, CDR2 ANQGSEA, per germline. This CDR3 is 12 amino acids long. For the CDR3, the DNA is TGCAGCGTCGCACAGGGCTCCTACGAGCAGTACTTC. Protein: CSVAQGSYEQYF.

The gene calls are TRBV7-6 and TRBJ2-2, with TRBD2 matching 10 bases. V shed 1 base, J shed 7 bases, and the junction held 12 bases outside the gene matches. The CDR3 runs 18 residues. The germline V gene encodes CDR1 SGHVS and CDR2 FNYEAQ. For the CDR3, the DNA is TGTGCCAGCAGCTTAGAGTTGGCTAGCGGGAGTATAGGCGGGGAGCTGTTTTTT. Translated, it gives CASSLELASGSIGGELFF.

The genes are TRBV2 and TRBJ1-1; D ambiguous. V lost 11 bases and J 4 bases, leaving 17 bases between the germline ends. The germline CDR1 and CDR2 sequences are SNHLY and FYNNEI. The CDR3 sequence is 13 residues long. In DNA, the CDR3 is TGTGCCGGAGGGAGAGTTTTGGCCACTGAAGCTTTCTTT. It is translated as CAGGRVLATEAFF. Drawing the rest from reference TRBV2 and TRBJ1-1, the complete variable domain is EPEVTQTPSHQVTQMGQEVILRCVPISNHLYFYWYRQILGQKVEFLVSFYNNEISEKSEIFDDQFSVERPDGSNFTLKIRSTKLEDSAMYFCAGGRVLATEAFFGQGTRLTVV.

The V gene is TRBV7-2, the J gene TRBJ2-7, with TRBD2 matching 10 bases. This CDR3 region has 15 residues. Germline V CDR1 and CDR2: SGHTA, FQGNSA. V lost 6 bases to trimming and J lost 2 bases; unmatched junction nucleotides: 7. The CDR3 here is CASRKTSGTTYEQYF. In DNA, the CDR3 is TGTGCCAGCAGAAAAACTAGCGGGACGACCTACGAGCAGTACTTC.

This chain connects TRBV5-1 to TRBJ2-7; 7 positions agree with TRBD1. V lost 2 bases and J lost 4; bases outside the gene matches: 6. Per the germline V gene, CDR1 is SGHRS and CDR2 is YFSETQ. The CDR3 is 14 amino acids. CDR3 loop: CASSLDYRGYEQYF. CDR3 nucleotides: TGCGCCAGCAGCTTAGACTACAGGGGATACGAGCAGTACTTC. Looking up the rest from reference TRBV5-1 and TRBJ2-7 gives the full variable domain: KAGVTQTPRYLIKTRGQQVTLSCSPISGHRSVSWYQQTPGQGLQFLFEYFSETQRNKGNFPGRFSGRQFSNSRSEMNVSTLELGDSALYLCASSLDYRGYEQYFGPGTRLTVT.

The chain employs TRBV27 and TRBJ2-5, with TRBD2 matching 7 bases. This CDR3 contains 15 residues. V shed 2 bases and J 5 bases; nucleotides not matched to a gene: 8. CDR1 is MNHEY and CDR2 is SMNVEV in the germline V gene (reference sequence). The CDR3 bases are TGTGCCAGCAGTTTAGCCGGGACTAAGTGGGAGACCCAGTACTTC. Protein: CASSLAGTKWETQYF.

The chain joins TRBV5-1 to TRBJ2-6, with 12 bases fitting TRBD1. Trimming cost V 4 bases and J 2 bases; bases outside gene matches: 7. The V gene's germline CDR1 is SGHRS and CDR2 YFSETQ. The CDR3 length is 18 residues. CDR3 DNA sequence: TGCGCCAGCAGCCCGGGGGGACAGGGGGCAGCTGGGGCCAACGTCCTGACTTTC. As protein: CASSPGGQGAAGANVLTF. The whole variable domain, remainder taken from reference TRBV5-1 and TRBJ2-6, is KAGVTQTPRYLIKTRGQQVTLSCSPISGHRSVSWYQQTPGQGLQFLFEYFSETQRNKGNFPGRFSGRQFSNSRSEMNVSTLELGDSALYLCASSPGGQGAAGANVLTFGAGSRLTVL.

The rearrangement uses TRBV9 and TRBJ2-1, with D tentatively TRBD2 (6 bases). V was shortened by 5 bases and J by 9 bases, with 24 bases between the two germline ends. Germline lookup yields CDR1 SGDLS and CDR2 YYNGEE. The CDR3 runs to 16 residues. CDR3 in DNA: TGTGCCAGCAGGTCCGGGACTGCCACCGCCTGGGGTGAGCAGTTCTTC. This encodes CASRSGTATAWGEQFF. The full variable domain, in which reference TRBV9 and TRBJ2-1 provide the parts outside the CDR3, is DSGVTQTPKHLITATGQRVTLRCSPRSGDLSVYWYQQSLDQGLQFLIQYYNGEERAKGNILERFSAQQFPDLHSELNLSSLELGDSALYFCASRSGTATAWGEQFFGPGTRLTVL.

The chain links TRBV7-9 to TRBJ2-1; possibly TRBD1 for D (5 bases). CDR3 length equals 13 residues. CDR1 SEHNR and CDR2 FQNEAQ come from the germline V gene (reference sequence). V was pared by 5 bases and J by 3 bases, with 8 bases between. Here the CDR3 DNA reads TGTGCCAGCAGCACAGACAGCTACAATGAGCAGTTCTTC. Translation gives CASSTDSYNEQFF.

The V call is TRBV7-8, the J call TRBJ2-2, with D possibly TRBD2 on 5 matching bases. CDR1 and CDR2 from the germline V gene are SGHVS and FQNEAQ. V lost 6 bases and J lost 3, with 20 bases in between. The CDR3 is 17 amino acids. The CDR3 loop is CASRQRIEPRDTGELFF. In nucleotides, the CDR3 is TGTGCCAGCAGACAAAGGATCGAACCGAGGGACACCGGGGAGCTGTTTTTT.

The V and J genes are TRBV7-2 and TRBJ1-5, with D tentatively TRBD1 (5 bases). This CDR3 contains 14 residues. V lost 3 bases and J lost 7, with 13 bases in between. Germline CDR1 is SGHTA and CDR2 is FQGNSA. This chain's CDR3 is CASSFLQGDQPQHF. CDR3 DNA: TGTGCCAGCAGCTTTCTCCAGGGTGACCAGCCCCAGCATTTT.

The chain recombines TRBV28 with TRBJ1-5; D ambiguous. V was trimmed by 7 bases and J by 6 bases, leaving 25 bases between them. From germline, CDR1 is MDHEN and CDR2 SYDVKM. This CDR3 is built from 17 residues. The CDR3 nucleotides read TGTGCCAGCACGGCGGTCGGCAGATCACTTGTACGTCAGCCCCAGCATTTT. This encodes CASTAVGRSLVRQPQHF.

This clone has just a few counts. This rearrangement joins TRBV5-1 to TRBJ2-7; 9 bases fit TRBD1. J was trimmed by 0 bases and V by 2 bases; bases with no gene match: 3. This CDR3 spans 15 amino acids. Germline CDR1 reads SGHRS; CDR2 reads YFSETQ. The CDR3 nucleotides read TGCGCCAGCAGCTTTGGGACAGGGAGCTCCTACGAGCAGTACTTC. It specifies CASSFGTGSSYEQYF. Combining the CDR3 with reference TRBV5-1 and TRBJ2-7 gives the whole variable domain KAGVTQTPRYLIKTRGQQVTLSCSPISGHRSVSWYQQTPGQGLQFLFEYFSETQRNKGNFPGRFSGRQFSNSRSEMNVSTLELGDSALYLCASSFGTGSSYEQYFGPGTRLTVT.

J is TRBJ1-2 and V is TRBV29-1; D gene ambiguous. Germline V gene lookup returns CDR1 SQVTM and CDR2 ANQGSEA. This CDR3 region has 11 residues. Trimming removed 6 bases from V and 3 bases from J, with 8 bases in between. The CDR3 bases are TGCAGCGTAACGCAGGACTATGGCTACACCTTC. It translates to CSVTQDYGYTF.

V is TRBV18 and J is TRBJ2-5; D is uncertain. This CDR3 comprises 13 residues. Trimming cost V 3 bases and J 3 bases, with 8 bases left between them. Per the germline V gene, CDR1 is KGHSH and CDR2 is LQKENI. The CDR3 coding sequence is TGTGCCAGCTCACCGTCCAAAAAAGAGACCCAGTACTTC. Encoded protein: CASSPSKKETQYF.

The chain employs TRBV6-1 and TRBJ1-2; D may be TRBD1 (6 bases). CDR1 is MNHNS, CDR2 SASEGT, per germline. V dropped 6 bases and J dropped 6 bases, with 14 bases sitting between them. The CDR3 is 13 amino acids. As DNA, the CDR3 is TGTGCCAGCAGGGAACAGGGTTCGGATGGCTACACCTTC. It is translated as CASREQGSDGYTF.

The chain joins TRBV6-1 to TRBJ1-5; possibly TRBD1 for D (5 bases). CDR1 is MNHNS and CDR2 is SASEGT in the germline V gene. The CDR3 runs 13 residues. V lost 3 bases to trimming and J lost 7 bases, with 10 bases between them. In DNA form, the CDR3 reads TGTGCCAGCAGTGACGCAGGGCACCAGCCCCAGCATTTT. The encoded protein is CASSDAGHQPQHF.

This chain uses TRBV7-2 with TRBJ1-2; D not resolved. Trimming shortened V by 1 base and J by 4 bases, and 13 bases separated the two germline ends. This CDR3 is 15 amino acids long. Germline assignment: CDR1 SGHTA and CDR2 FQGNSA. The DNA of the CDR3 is TGTGCCAGCAGCTTAGGGGTAGGGCATGTCTATGGCTACACCTTC. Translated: CASSLGVGHVYGYTF.

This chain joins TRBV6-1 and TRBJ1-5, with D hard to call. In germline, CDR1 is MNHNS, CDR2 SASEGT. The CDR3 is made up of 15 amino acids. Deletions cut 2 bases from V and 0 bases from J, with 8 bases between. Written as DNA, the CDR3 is TGTGCCAGCAGTGAACGGACCGATAGCAATCAGCCCCAGCATTTT. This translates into CASSERTDSNQPQHF.